The 27 T cell receptor beta chains presented below share a single source sample, sequenced in a study of vaccination effects on CD4 cells after COVID-19. After roughly 9 days in culture, the CD4+ T cells were isolated. All study participants received two doses of BNT162b2 or mRNA-1273 vaccine. No cognate antigen is known for these TCRs. Using immunoSEQ multiplex PCR, the repertoire was profiled, and TCRdb retains in-frame clones only, with some absent. The sample records around 66,000 clones, just under 75% being singletons. This sample comprised CD4+ T cells from PBMCs cultured without peptide, obtained after COVID-19 vaccination. Every receptor here comes from a human donor who received a COVID-19 vaccine.

The J gene is TRBJ2-3, the V gene TRBV6-2 or TRBV6-3, with no clear D. V was pared by 2 bases and J by 4 bases, with 13 bases between. CDR1 MNHEY and CDR2 SVGEGT come from the germline V gene. The CDR3 sequence is 15 residues long. The CDR3 protein is CASSYDRSVADTQYF. Written as DNA, the CDR3 is TGTGCCAGCAGTTACGATAGGTCGGTTGCAGATACGCAGTATTTT.

There are a few counts of this clone. This chain joins TRBV4-3 and TRBJ2-1; D gene uncertain. The V end lost 0 bases, the J end lost 6 bases, and 9 bases lay between the germline ends. Germline V gives CDR1 LGHNA, CDR2 YSLEER. CDR3 length equals 14 residues. CDR3 sequence (DNA): TGCGCCAGCAGCCAAGATGTGTTTGGCAATGAGCAGTTCTTC. It is translated as CASSQDVFGNEQFF.

The chain recombines TRBV5-1 with TRBJ2-3; 7 nucleotides match TRBD2. Unmatched junction bases numbered 2, after V lost 4 bases and J lost 0 bases. The length of the CDR3 is 14 residues. CDR1 is SGHRS, CDR2 YFSETQ, per germline. The CDR3 DNA is TGCGCCAGCAGCGGGGGGGACAGCACAGATACGCAGTATTTT. This gives the protein CASSGGDSTDTQYF. Based on the CDR3 plus reference TRBV5-1 and TRBJ2-3, the full variable domain is KAGVTQTPRYLIKTRGQQVTLSCSPISGHRSVSWYQQTPGQGLQFLFEYFSETQRNKGNFPGRFSGRQFSNSRSEMNVSTLELGDSALYLCASSGGDSTDTQYFGPGTRLTVL.

This sequence joins TRBV6-2 or TRBV6-3 and TRBJ1-5, with 9 bases fitting TRBD1. The length of the CDR3 is 17 residues. Germline assignment: CDR1 MNHEY and CDR2 SVGEGT. The junction had 6 bases not matched to a gene; V was cut back by 2 bases and J by 1 base. The CDR3 DNA is TGTGCCAGCAGTTACGGGACAGGGAGAAAGAGCAATCAGCCCCAGCATTTT. Protein sequence: CASSYGTGRKSNQPQHF.

The CDR3 reads CASSIGTSGGVRETQYF. Written as DNA, the CDR3 is TGTGCCAGCAGCATTGGGACTAGCGGGGGGGTCCGGGAGACCCAGTACTTC. This chain links TRBV7-3 with TRBJ2-5; 16 nucleotides align to TRBD2. V gave up 5 bases and J gave up 5 bases; unmatched junction bases: 8. CDR1 and CDR2 (germline): SGHTA, FQGTGA. The CDR3 runs 17 residues.

The gene calls are TRBV2 and TRBJ2-7, with D possibly matching TRBD1 (6 bases). This CDR3 region has 14 residues. The germline V and J ends were trimmed by 5 bases and 3 bases, with 14 bases remaining between them. CDR1 is SNHLY, CDR2 FYNNEI, per germline. CDR3 in amino acids: CASSYDGRGYEQYV. The CDR3 bases are TGTGCCAGCAGTTACGATGGCAGGGGCTACGAGCAGTACGTC.

CDR3 in amino acids: CASSYQTGELFF. CDR3 DNA sequence: TGTGCCAGCAGTTACCAAACCGGGGAGCTGTTTTTT. The J gene is TRBJ2-2, the V gene TRBV6-5; D remains unclear. V dropped 2 bases and J dropped 5 bases, with 3 bases sitting between them. The V gene's germline CDR1 is MNHEY and CDR2 SVGAGI. The length of the CDR3 is 12 residues.

The rearrangement uses TRBV3-1 (or the pseudogene TRBV3-2) and TRBJ1-1; 8 bases are shared with TRBD1. Germline loops: CDR1 LGHDT, CDR2 YNNKEL (reference sequence). J was trimmed by 6 bases and V by 5 bases; bases with no gene match: 5. CDR3 length equals 13 residues. DNA of the CDR3: TGTGCCAGCAGCTCCAGGGGGCTCCCTGAAGCTTTCTTT. As protein: CASSSRGLPEAFF.

CDR3 sequence reads: CAWRKTGTLPYGYTF. DNA of the CDR3: TGTGCCTGGAGAAAGACAGGAACGCTTCCCTATGGCTACACCTTC. The gene calls are TRBV30 and TRBJ1-2; D possibly corresponds to TRBD1 (6 bases). The CDR3 spans 15 residues. Germline loops: CDR1 GTSNPN, CDR2 SVGIG (reference sequence). Trimming removed 3 bases from V and 4 bases from J, with 18 bases in between.

This rearrangement joins TRBV28 to TRBJ1-2, with D perhaps TRBD1 (5 bases). The germline V and J ends were trimmed by 5 bases and 6 bases, with 19 bases remaining between them. The CDR3 length is 15 residues. Per the germline V gene, CDR1 is MDHEN and CDR2 is SYDVKM. The chain's CDR3 is CASSPRGPWDDGYTF. The CDR3 DNA sequence: TGTGCCAGCAGTCCCCGAGGACCTTGGGACGATGGCTACACCTTC.

The chain links TRBV6-1 to TRBJ2-7; D is undetermined. Trimming pared 1 base from V and 0 bases from J, leaving 7 bases between. CDR3 size: 14 residues. CDR1 is MNHNS and CDR2 is SASEGT in the germline V gene. CDR3 in amino acids: CASSEVGSSYEQYV. In DNA form, the CDR3 reads TGTGCCAGCAGTGAAGTTGGAAGCTCCTACGAGCAGTACGTC.

The chain employs TRBV7-2 and TRBJ1-5; maybe TRBD1 (5 bases). V was pared by 0 bases and J by 6 bases, with 9 bases between. The germline gives CDR1 SGHTA, CDR2 FQGNSA. The CDR3 spans 14 residues. CDR3 DNA sequence: TGTGCCAGCAGCTTAGCCCCGGGGGGTCAGCCCCAGCATTTT. The encoded protein is CASSLAPGGQPQHF.

A few counts support this clone. The chain has TRBV30 and TRBJ2-1, with 7 bases matching TRBD1. The J segment lost 10 bases and the V segment lost 3 bases, leaving 3 bases of the junction unmatched. CDR1 and CDR2 from the germline V gene are GTSNPN and SVGIG (reference sequence). CDR3 length equals 11 residues. For the CDR3, the DNA is TGTGCCTGGAGCCGACAGGGCGAGCAGTTCTTC. Translated, it gives CAWSRQGEQFF.

The chain has TRBV19 and TRBJ1-1; D is perhaps TRBD1 (6 bases). V was cut by 6 bases and J by 4 bases, with 12 bases left in between. CDR3 length equals 13 residues. Per germline, CDR1 LNHDA and CDR2 SQIVND (reference sequence). The CDR3 sequence is CASSRGAVTEAFF. The CDR3 DNA sequence: TGTGCCAGTAGCCGGGGGGCCGTCACTGAAGCTTTCTTT.

This clone came up once. This chain connects TRBV19 to TRBJ2-4; D perhaps matches TRBD2 (6 bases). The CDR3 covers 15 residues. Trimming removed 5 bases at V and 3 bases at J, with 14 bases between. Germline CDR1 and CDR2: LNHDA and SQIVND (reference sequence). CDR3 protein: CASSSGGTGKNIQYF. The CDR3 region has the DNA TGTGCCAGTAGTTCCGGCGGGACGGGCAAAAACATTCAGTACTTC.

This clone occurred once. V and J are TRBV18 and TRBJ1-2; D may be TRBD1 (5 bases). The CDR3 sequence is 13 residues long. Deletions cut 2 bases from V and 6 bases from J, with 10 bases between. Per germline, CDR1 KGHSH and CDR2 LQKENI. The DNA of the CDR3 is TGTGCCAGCTCACCAGGGCAGGGCGATGGCTACACCTTC. Amino acids: CASSPGQGDGYTF. The variable domain in full, completed from reference TRBV18 and TRBJ1-2, reads NAGVMQNPRHLVRRRGQEARLRCSPMKGHSHVYWYRQLPEEGLKFMVYLQKENIIDESGMPKERFSAEFPKEGPSILRIQQVVRGDSAAYFCASSPGQGDGYTFGSGTRLTVV.

The chain uses TRBV24-1 and TRBJ1-2, with a possible D match to TRBD1 (5 bases). The CDR3 consists of 14 residues. The V and J ends lost 3 bases and 1 base respectively, with 8 bases between them. Germline CDR1 and CDR2: KGHDR and SFDVKD. CDR3 in amino acids: CATSDRGRNYGYTF. DNA for the CDR3: TGTGCCACCAGTGATCGGGGACGTAACTATGGCTACACCTTC.

V gene TRBV12-3 or TRBV12-4 combines with J gene TRBJ1-1; D possibly corresponds to TRBD1 (6 bases). The CDR3 has 13 amino acids. Trimming removed 5 bases at V and 3 bases at J, with 10 bases between. The CDR3 loop is CASSRQAYTEAFF. For the CDR3, the DNA is TGTGCCAGCAGTAGACAGGCATACACTGAAGCTTTCTTT.

This clone showed up just a few times. The chain couples TRBV9 to TRBJ1-3, with D hard to call. CDR1 and CDR2 from the germline V gene are SGDLS and YYNGEE. V lost 2 bases and J lost 2, with 11 bases in between. The length of the CDR3 is 15 residues. CDR3 nucleotides: TGTGCCAGCAGCGTTGCTCAGTATCCTGGAAACACCATATATTTT. Translated, it gives CASSVAQYPGNTIYF.

The V gene is TRBV4-1, the J gene TRBJ2-2; 10 positions agree with TRBD1. The CDR3 runs to 15 residues. The V gene end was trimmed by 1 base and the J gene end by 7 bases; junction bases not matched to a gene: 3. Looked up from germline, CDR1 is MGHRA and CDR2 is YSYEKL. The CDR3: CASSQGDRGLGELFF. CDR3 sequence (DNA): TGCGCCAGCAGCCAAGGTGACAGGGGGCTCGGGGAGCTGTTTTTT.

V and J are TRBV7-9 and TRBJ2-7, with 7 nucleotides matching TRBD2. The CDR3 extends over 14 amino acids. V trimming: 5 bases; J trimming: 7 bases; junction bases outside the gene matches: 11. Germline V gene sequence: CDR1 SEHNR, CDR2 FQNEAQ (reference sequence). CDR3 nucleotide sequence: TGTGCCAGCAGCGGGGGGGACTTCTATAAAGAGCAGTACGTC. Protein sequence: CASSGGDFYKEQYV.

V gene TRBV21-1 combines with J gene TRBJ1-5; the D call TRBD1 from the table was never checked on the DNA. TRBV21-1 is shown as a pseudogene. The CDR3 runs 16 residues. The CDR3 loop is CASNTQGHESNQPQHF. The DNA for the CDR3 is TGTGCCAGCAACACTCAGGGTCACGAAAGCAATCAGCCCCAGCATTTT.

The CDR3 DNA follows: TGTGCCAGCAGGGTCCTAACTAACTATGGCTACACCTTC. This encodes CASRVLTNYGYTF. J is TRBJ1-2 and V is TRBV2, with D unresolved. This CDR3 region has 13 residues. V was clipped by 6 bases and J by 0 bases, with 8 bases between them. The V gene's germline CDR1 is SNHLY and CDR2 FYNNEI.

This chain uses TRBV25-1 with TRBJ1-6, with 7 bases identical to TRBD1. This CDR3 has 13 residues. Unmatched junction bases numbered 5, after V lost 4 bases and J lost 11 bases. Germline V CDR1 and CDR2: MGHDK, SYGVNS. CDR3 in amino acids: CASSGQGKPPLHF. CDR3 in DNA: TGTGCCAGCAGTGGACAGGGAAAACCACCCCTCCACTTT.

The chain carries TRBV28 and TRBJ1-3; D gene ambiguous. The germline gives CDR1 MDHEN, CDR2 SYDVKM. V was pared by 10 bases and J by 0 bases, with 13 bases between. This CDR3 comprises 14 residues. CDR3 in amino acids: CATGRLSSGNTIYF. DNA of the CDR3: TGTGCCACCGGTCGCCTGAGCTCTGGAAACACCATATATTTT.

This rearrangement joins TRBV5-1 to TRBJ1-1, with TRBD1 matching over 7 bases. The CDR3 consists of 14 residues. V dropped 0 bases and J dropped 5; count of bases not matched to a gene: 4. The germline CDR1 and CDR2 sequences are SGHRS and YFSETQ. CDR3 residues: CASSLVAGGTEAFF. The CDR3 DNA sequence: TGCGCCAGCAGCTTGGTGGCAGGGGGGACTGAAGCTTTCTTT.

The chain combines TRBV6-6 with TRBJ2-1; a weak D match, TRBD1 (6 bases). The CDR3 loop spans 16 amino acids. Trimming pared 5 bases from V and 2 bases from J, leaving 16 bases between. The germline V gene encodes CDR1 MNHNY and CDR2 SVGAGI (reference sequence). The CDR3 bases are TGTGCCAGCAGTCCTAGGACAGTCCTTACCTACAATGAGCAGTTCTTC. Protein sequence: CASSPRTVLTYNEQFF.